The T cell receptor (beta chain) described here comes from a study of Graves' ophthalmopathy and Graves' hyperthyroidism. Overall study findings and caveats: In separating ophthalmopathy from stable hyperthyroidism, a 13-signature model achieved nearly 90% sensitivity and 81.08% specificity.

Regarding this clonotype: Its specificity is unknown.

Trimming left V 5 bases short and J 0 bases short, with 10 bases between. The length of the CDR3 is 13 residues. The germline gives CDR1 SQVTM, CDR2 ANQGSEA. The authors amplified TCR beta CDR3 regions from RNA transcripts. The first round was an RT-PCR with HTBI primers, and the second round was a multiplex PCR. TCRdb reanalysed the multiplex PCR reads using MiXCR and keeps one entry per CDR3 protein. Here the sample spans over a million distinct CDR3 sequences, about 40% being singletons. The authors enrolled newly diagnosed hyperthyroidism patients aged 18 to 65 with under 2 months' duration. The clonotype comes from an adult man with Graves' hyperthyroidism. The V and J genes are TRBV29-1 and TRBJ2-5; possibly TRBD1 or TRBD2 for D (5 bases each). Source material: peripheral blood or thyroid tissue (not recorded which). DNA of the CDR3: TGCAGCGTTATTGAGGGGTACCAAGAGACCCAGTACTTC. Amino acids: CSVIEGYQETQYF.